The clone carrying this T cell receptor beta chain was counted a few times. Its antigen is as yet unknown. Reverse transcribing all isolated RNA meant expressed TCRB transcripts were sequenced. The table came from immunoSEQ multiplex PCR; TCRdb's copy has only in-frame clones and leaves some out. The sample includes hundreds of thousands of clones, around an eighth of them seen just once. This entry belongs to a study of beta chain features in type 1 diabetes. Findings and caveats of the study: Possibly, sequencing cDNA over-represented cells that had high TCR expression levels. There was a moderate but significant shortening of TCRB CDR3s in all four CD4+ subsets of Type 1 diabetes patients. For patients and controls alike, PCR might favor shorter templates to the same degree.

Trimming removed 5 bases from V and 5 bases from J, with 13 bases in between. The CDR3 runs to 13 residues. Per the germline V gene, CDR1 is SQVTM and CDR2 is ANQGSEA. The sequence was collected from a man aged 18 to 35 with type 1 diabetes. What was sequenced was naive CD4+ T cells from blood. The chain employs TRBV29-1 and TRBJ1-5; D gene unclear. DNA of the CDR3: TGCAGCGTTCTAATAGCAATTGATCAGCCCCAGCATTTT. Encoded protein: CSVLIAIDQPQHF.